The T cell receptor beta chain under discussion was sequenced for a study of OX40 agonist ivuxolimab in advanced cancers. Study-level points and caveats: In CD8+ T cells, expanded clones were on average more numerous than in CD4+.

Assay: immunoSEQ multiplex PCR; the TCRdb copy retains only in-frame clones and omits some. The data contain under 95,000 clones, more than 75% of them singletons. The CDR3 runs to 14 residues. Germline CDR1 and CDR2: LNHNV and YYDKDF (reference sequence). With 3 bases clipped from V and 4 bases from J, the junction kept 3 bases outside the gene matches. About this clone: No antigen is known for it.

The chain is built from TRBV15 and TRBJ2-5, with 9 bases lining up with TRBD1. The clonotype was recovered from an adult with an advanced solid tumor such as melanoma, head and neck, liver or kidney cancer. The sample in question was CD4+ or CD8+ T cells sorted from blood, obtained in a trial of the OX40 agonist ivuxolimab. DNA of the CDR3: TGTGCCACCAGCAGGGGGACAGGGAGAGAGACCCAGTACTTC. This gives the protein CATSRGTGRETQYF.